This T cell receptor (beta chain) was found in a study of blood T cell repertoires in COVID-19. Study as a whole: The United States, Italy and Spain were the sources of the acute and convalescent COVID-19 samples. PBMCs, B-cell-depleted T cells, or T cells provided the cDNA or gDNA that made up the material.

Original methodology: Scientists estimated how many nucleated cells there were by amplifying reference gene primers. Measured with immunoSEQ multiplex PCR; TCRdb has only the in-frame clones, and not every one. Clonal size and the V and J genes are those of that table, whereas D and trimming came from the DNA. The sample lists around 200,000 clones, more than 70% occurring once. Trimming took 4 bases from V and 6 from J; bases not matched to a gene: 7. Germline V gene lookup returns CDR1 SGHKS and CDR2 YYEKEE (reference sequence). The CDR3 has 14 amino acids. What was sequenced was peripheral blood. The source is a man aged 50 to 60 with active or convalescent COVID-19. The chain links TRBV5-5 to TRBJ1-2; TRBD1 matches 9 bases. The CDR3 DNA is TGTGCCAGCAGCACCGACAGGGGGATCCATGGCTACACCTTC. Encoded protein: CASSTDRGIHGYTF. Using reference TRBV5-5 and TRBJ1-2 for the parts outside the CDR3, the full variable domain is DAGVTQSPTHLIKTRGQQVTLRCSPISGHKSVSWYQQVLGQGPQFIFQYYEKEERGRGNFPDRFSARQFPNYSSELNVNALLLGDSALYLCASSTDRGIHGYTFGSGTRLTVV.